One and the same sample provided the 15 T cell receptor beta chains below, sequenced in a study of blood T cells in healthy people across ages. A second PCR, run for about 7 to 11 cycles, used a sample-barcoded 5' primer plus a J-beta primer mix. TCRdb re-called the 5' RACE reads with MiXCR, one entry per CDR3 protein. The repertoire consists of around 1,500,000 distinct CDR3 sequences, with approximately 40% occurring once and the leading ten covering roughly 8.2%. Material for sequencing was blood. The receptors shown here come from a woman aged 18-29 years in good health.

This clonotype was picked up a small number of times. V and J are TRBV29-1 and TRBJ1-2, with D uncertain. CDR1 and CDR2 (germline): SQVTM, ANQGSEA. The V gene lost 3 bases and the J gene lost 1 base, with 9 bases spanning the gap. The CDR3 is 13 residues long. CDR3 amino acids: CSVEASFNYGYTF. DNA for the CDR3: TGCAGCGTTGAGGCCAGTTTTAACTATGGCTACACCTTC.

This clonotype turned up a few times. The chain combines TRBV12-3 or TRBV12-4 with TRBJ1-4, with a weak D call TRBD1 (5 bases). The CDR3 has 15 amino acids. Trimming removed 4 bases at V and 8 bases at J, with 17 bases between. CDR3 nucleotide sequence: TGTGCCAGCAGTTCGGCCAGGGACGGTGGCGAAAAACTGTTTTTT. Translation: CASSSARDGGEKLFF.

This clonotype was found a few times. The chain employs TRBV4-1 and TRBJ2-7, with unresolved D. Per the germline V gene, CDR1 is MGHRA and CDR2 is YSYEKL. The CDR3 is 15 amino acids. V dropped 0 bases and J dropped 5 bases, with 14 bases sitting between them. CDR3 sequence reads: CASSQDLGWVDEQYF. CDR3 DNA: TGCGCCAGCAGCCAAGATCTCGGGTGGGTAGACGAGCAGTACTTC.

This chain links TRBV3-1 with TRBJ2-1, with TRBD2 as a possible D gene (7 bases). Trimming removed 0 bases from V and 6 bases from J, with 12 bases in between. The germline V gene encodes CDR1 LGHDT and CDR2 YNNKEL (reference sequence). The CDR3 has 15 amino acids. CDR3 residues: CASSQEGAGANEQFF. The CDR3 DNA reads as TGTGCCAGCAGCCAAGAAGGGGCGGGGGCCAATGAGCAGTTCTTC.

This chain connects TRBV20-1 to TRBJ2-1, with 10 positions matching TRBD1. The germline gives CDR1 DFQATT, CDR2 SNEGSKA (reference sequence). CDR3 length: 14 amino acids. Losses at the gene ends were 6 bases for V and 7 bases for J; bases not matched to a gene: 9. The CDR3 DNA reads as TGCAGTGCAAAATGGGACAGGGGCCCGAATGAGCAGTTCTTC. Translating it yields CSAKWDRGPNEQFF.

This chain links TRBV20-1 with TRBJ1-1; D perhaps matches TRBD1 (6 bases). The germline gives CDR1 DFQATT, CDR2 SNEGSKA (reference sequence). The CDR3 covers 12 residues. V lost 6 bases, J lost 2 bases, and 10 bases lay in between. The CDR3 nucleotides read TGCAGTGCGGTACAGGGCAACACTGAAGCTTTCTTT. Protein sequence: CSAVQGNTEAFF.

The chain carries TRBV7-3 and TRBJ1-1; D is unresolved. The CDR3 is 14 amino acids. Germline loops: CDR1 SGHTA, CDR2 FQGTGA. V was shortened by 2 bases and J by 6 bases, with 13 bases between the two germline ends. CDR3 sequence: CASSLYGPAAEAFF. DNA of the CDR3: TGTGCCAGCAGCTTATACGGTCCAGCAGCTGAAGCTTTCTTT.

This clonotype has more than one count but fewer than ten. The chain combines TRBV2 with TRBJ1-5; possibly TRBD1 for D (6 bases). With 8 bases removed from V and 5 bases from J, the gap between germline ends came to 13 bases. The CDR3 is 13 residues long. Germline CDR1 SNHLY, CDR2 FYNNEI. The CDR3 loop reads CASVGQLYQPQHF. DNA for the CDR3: TGTGCCAGCGTTGGACAGTTATATCAGCCCCAGCATTTT.

CDR3 DNA sequence: TGTGCCAGCAGCCCCGGGACGATGTCGCGCTACACCTTC. As protein: CASSPGTMSRYTF. J is TRBJ1-2 and V is TRBV7-9, with D possibly being TRBD1 (5 bases). This CDR3 is built from 13 residues. The germline CDR1 and CDR2 sequences are SEHNR and FQNEAQ (reference sequence). Trimming took off 5 bases at V and 9 bases at J, with 16 bases between the two ends.

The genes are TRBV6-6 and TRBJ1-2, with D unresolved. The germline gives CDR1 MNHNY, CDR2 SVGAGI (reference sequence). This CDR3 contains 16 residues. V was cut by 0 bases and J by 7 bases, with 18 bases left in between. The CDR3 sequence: CASSYSYQAARVGYTF. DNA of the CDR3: TGTGCCAGCAGTTACTCCTACCAAGCTGCCCGAGTTGGCTACACCTTC.

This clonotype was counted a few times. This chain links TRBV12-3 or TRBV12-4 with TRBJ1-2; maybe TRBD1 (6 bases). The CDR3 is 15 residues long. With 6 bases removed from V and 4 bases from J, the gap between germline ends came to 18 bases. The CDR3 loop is CASSRSRDITYGYTF. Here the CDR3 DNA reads TGTGCCAGCAGCCGCTCCCGGGACATCACCTATGGCTACACCTTC.

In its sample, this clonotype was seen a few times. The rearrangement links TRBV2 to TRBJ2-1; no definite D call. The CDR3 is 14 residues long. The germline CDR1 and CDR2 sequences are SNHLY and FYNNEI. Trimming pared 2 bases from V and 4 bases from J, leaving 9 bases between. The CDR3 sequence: CASSENLPYNEQFF. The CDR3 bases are TGTGCCAGCAGTGAAAACCTTCCATACAATGAGCAGTTCTTC.

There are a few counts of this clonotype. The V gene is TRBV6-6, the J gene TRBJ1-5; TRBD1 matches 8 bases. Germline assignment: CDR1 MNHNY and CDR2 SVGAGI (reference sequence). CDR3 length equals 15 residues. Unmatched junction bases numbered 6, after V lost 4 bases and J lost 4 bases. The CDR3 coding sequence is TGTGCCAGCAGTTCTGGAGGGACAGGTAATCAGCCCCAGCATTTT. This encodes CASSSGGTGNQPQHF.

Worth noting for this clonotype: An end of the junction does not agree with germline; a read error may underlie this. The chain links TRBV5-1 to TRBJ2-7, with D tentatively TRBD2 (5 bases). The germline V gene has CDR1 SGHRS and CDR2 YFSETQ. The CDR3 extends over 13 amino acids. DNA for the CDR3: TGCACCAGCAGTCCGGGATCCGAATACGAGCAGTACTTC. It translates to CTSSPGSEYEQYF.

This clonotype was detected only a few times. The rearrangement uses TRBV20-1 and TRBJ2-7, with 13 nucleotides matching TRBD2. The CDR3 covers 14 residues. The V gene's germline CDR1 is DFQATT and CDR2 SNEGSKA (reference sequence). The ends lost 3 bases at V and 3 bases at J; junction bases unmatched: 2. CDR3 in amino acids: CSASGLAGDYEQYF. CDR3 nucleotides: TGCAGTGCTAGCGGACTAGCGGGGGACTACGAGCAGTACTTC.